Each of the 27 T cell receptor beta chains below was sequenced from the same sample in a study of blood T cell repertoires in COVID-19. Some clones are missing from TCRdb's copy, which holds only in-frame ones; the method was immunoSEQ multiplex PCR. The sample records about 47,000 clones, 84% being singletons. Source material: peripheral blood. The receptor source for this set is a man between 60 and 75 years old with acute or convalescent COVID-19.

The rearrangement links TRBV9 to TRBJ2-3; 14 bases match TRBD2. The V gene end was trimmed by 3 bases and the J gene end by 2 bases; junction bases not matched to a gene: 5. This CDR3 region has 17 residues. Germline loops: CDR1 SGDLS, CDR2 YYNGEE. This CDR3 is CASSAGTSGGLTDTQYF. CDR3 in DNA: TGTGCCAGCAGCGCCGGGACTAGCGGGGGCCTCACAGATACGCAGTATTTT.

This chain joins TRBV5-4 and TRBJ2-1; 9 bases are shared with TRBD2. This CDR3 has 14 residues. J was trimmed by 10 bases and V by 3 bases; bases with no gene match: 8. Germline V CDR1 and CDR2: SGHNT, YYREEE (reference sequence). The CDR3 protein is CASSSRGTSWEQFF. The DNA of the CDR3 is TGTGCCAGCAGCTCCCGAGGGACTAGCTGGGAGCAGTTCTTC. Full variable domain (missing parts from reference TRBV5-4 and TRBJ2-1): ETGVTQSPTHLIKTRGQQVTLRCSSQSGHNTVSWYQQALGQGPQFIFQYYREEENGRGNFPPRFSGLQFPNYSSELNVNALELDDSALYLCASSSRGTSWEQFFGPGTRLTVL.

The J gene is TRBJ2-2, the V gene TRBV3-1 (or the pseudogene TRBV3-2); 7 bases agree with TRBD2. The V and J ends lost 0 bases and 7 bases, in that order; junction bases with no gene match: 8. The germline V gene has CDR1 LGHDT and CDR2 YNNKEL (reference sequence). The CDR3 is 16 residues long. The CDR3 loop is CASSQDVVAGGGELFF. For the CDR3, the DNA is TGTGCCAGCAGCCAAGATGTGGTAGCGGGTGGCGGGGAGCTGTTTTTT.

The CDR3 sequence is CASGRGLSGYTF. The CDR3 DNA follows: TGCGCCAGCGGCAGGGGGCTCTCTGGCTACACCTTC. The chain combines TRBV5-1 with TRBJ1-2; TRBD1 matches 8 bases. Germline V lookup: CDR1 SGHRS, CDR2 YFSETQ. The CDR3 totals 12 residues. After removal of 7 bases from V and 7 bases from J, the junction contained 6 bases not matched to a gene. The full variable domain, rest sourced from reference TRBV5-1 and TRBJ1-2, is KAGVTQTPRYLIKTRGQQVTLSCSPISGHRSVSWYQQTPGQGLQFLFEYFSETQRNKGNFPGRFSGRQFSNSRSEMNVSTLELGDSALYLCASGRGLSGYTFGSGTRLTVV.

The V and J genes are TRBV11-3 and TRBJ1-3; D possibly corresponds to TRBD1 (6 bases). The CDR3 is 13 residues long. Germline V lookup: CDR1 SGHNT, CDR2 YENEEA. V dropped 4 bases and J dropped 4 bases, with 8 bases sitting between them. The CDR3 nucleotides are TGTGCCAGCAGCTCGGGGGGCGGAAACACCATATATTTT. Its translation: CASSSGGGNTIYF. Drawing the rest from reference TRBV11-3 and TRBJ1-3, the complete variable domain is EAGVVQSPRYKIIEKKQPVAFWCNPISGHNTLYWYLQNLGQGPELLIRYENEEAVDDSQLPKDRFSAERLKGVDSTLKIQPAELGDSAVYLCASSSGGGNTIYFGEGSWLTVV.

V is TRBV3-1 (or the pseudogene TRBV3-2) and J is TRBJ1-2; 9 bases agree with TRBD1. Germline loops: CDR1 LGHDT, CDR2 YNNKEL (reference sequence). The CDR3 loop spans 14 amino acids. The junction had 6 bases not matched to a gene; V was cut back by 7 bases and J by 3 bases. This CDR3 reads CASKGQGRDYGYTF. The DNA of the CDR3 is TGTGCCAGCAAGGGACAGGGACGGGACTATGGCTACACCTTC.

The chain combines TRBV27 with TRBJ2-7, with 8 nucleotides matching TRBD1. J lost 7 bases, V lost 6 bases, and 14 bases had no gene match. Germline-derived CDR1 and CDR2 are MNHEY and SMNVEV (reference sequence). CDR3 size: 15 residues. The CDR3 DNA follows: TGTGCCAGCAGGGGGACAGGATTCTCTCTCTTGGAGCAGTACTTC. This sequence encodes CASRGTGFSLLEQYF.

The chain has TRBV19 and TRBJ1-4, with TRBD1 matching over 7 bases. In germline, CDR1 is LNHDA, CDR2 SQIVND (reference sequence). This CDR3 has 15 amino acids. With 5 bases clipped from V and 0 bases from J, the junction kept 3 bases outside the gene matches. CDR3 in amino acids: CASSGQGATNEKLFF. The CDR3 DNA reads TGTGCCAGTAGTGGCCAGGGGGCAACTAATGAAAAACTGTTTTTT.

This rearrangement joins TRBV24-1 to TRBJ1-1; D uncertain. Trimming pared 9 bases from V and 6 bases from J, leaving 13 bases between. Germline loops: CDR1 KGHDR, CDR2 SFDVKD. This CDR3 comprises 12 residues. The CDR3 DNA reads TGTGCCACCCTTATTTTCCAGTCTGAAGCTTTCTTT. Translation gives CATLIFQSEAFF.

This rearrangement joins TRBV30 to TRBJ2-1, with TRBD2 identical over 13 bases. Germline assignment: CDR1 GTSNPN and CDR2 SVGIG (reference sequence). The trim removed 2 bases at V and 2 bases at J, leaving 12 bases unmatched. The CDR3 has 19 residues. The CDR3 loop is CAWSSTLLAGGRPYNEQFF. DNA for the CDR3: TGTGCCTGGAGTTCTACCCTACTAGCGGGGGGGCGTCCCTACAATGAGCAGTTCTTC.

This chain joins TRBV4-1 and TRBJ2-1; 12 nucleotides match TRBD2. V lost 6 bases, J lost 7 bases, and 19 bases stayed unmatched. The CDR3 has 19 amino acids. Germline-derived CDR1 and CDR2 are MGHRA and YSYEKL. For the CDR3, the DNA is TGCGCCAGCAGACAACCGGCTAGCGGGGGGGCTCGTGGTTGGAATGAGCAGTTCTTC. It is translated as CASRQPASGGARGWNEQFF.

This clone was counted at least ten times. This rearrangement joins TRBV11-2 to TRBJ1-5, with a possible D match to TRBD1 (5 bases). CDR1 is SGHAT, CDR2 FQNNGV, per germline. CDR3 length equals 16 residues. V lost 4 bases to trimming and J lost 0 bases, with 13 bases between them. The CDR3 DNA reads TGTGCCAGCAGCTCCGGAGGGGTCAATAGCAATCAGCCCCAGCATTTT. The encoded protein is CASSSGGVNSNQPQHF.

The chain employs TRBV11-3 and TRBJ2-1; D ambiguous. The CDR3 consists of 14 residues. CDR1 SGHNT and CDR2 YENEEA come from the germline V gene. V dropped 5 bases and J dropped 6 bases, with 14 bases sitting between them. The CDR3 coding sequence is TGTGCCAGCAGCCCAGATCAGGCGATCAATGAGCAGTTCTTC. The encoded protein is CASSPDQAINEQFF.

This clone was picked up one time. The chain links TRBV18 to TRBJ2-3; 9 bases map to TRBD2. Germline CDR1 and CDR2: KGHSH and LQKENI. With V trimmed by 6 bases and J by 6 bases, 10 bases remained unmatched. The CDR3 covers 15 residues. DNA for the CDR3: TGTGCCAGCTCCCCCCGTCCTAGCGGGGCCGATACGCAGTATTTT. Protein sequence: CASSPRPSGADTQYF.

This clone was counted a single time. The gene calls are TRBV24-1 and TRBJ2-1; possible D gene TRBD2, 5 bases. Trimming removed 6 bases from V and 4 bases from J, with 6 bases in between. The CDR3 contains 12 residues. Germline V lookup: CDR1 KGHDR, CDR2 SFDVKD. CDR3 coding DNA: TGTGCCACCAGTCCGGGGTACAATGAGCAGTTCTTC. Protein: CATSPGYNEQFF.

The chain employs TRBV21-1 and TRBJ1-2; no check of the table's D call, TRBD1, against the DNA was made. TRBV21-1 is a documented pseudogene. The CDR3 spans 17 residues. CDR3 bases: TGTGCCAGCAGCAACGGGACAGGGGGCACCGGCTCCTATGGCTACACCTTC. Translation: CASSNGTGGTGSYGYTF.

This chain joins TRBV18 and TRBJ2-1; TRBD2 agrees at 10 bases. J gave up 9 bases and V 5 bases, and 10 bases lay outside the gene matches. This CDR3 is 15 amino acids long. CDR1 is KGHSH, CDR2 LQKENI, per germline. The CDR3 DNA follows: TGTGCCAGCTCATCCACTAGCGGGGAAGGGGTTGAGCAGTTCTTC. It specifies CASSSTSGEGVEQFF. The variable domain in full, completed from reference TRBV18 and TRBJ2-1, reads NAGVMQNPRHLVRRRGQEARLRCSPMKGHSHVYWYRQLPEEGLKFMVYLQKENIIDESGMPKERFSAEFPKEGPSILRIQQVVRGDSAAYFCASSSTSGEGVEQFFGPGTRLTVL.

The CDR3 loop is CASSWDRLGYTF. The CDR3 nucleotides read TGTGCCAGCAGTTGGGACAGGTTGGGCTACACCTTC. This chain joins TRBV12-3 or TRBV12-4 and TRBJ1-2, with 8 bases identical to TRBD1. The CDR3 has 12 amino acids. Germline trimming cut 4 bases from V and 8 bases from J; bases unmatched to any gene: 3.

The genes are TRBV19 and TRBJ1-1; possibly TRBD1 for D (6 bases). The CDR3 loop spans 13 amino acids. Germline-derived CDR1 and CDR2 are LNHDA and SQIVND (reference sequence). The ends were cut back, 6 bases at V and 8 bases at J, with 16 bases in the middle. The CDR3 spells CASRHTGYMEAFF. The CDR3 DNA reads TGTGCCAGTAGACATACAGGGTACATGGAAGCTTTCTTT. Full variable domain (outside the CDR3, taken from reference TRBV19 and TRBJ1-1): DGGITQSPKYLFRKEGQNVTLSCEQNLNHDAMYWYRQDPGQGLRLIYYSQIVNDFQKGDIAEGYSVSREKKESFPLTVTSAQKNPTAFYLCASRHTGYMEAFFGQGTRLTVV.

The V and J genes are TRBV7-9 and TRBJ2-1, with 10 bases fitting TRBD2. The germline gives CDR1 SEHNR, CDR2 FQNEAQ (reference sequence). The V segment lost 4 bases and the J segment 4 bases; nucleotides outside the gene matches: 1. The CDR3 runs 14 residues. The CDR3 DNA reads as TGTGCCAGCAGCTATAGCGGGGGGTACAATGAGCAGTTCTTC. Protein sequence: CASSYSGGYNEQFF.

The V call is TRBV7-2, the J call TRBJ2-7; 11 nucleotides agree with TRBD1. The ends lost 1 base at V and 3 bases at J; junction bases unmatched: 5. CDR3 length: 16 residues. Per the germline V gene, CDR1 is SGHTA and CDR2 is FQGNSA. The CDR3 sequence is CASSLVWGTGGYEQYF. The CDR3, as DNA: TGTGCCAGCAGCTTAGTTTGGGGGACAGGGGGCTACGAGCAGTACTTC.

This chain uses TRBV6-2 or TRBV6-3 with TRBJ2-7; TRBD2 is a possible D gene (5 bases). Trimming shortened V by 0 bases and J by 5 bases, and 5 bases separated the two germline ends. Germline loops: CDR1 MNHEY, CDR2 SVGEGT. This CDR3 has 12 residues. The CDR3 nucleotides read TGTGCCAGCAGTTACTCGAGGGACGAGCAGTACTTC. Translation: CASSYSRDEQYF.

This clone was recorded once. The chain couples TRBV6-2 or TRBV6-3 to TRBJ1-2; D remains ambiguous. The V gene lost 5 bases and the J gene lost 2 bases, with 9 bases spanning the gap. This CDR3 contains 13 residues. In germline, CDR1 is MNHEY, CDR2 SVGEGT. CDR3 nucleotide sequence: TGTGCCAGCAGTCTGACTCCAAACTATGGCTACACCTTC. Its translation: CASSLTPNYGYTF.

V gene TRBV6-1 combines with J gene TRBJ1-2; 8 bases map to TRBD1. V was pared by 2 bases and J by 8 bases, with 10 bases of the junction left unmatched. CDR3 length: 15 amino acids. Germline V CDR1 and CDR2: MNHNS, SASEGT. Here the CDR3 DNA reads TGTGCCAGCAGTGAAATTTCAAGGACAGGGCAGGGCTACACCTTC. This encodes CASSEISRTGQGYTF.

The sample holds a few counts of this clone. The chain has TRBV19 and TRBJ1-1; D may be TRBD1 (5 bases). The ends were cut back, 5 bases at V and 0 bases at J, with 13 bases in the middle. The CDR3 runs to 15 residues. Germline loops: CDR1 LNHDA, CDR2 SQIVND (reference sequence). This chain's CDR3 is CASSGQTVMNTEAFF. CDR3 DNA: TGTGCCAGTAGTGGTCAGACAGTCATGAACACTGAAGCTTTCTTT.

This chain's CDR3 is CASSPWTGMDNSPLHF. The CDR3 DNA reads TGTGCCAGCAGCCCCTGGACAGGGATGGATAATTCACCCCTCCACTTT. The gene calls are TRBV7-9 and TRBJ1-6, with TRBD1 matching over 8 bases. Germline values: CDR1 SEHNR, CDR2 FQNEAQ (reference sequence). The CDR3 contains 16 residues. Trimming at V came to 5 bases and at J to 5 bases, leaving 8 bases not matched to a gene. Full variable domain (outside the CDR3, taken from reference TRBV7-9 and TRBJ1-6): DTGVSQNPRHKITKRGQNVTFRCDPISEHNRLYWYRQTLGQGPEFLTYFQNEAQLEKSRLLSDRFSAERPKGSFSTLEIQRTEQGDSAMYLCASSPWTGMDNSPLHFGNGTRLTVT.

The CDR3 nucleotides read TGCGCCAGCAGCCAAGATCTGAGGACAGAAGAGACCCAGTACTTC. Translation: CASSQDLRTEETQYF. The V call is TRBV4-3, the J call TRBJ2-5; D is perhaps TRBD1 (6 bases). The CDR3 spans 15 residues. Trimming took off 0 bases at V and 3 bases at J, with 11 bases between the two ends. Per germline, CDR1 LGHNA and CDR2 YSLEER.